This TCR beta chain was captured in a study of CD4+ T cells in melanoma. Sequenced by immunoSEQ multiplex PCR; TCRdb stores in-frame clones only, minus some. Of 15,000 to 20,000 clones detected, over 70% appear once; the ten largest clones hold about 4.9%. Turning to this clone: Its antigen is still unknown.

Germline CDR1 and CDR2: SGHTA and FQGNSA. The CDR3 is 14 residues long. The V end was cut by 5 bases, the J end by 5 bases, with 15 bases between. General study results and limits: In melanoma, neoantigen-specific CD4+ T cells reportedly differed in differentiation state.

Sequencing used cells from a culture (not recorded whether cultured in vitro). This TCR was sampled from a human donor with melanoma. The chain links TRBV7-2 to TRBJ1-1, with unresolved D. CDR3: CASSPSVGVTEAFF. CDR3 in DNA: TGTGCCAGCAGCCCCTCAGTTGGGGTTACTGAAGCTTTCTTT.